These 23 T cell receptor beta chains originate from one sample sequenced in a study of blood T cells in healthy people across ages. It was with a sample-barcoded 5' primer and a J-beta primer mix that a second PCR of roughly 6 to 12 cycles was run. Using its own MiXCR run on the 5' RACE reads, TCRdb lists one record per CDR3 protein. In the table there are fewer than 2,000,000 distinct CDR3 sequences, approximately 32% of which are singletons. The material sequenced was blood. The source is a woman aged 30 to 39 in good health.

This sequence joins TRBV20-1 and TRBJ1-2; D is uncertain. The CDR3 has 14 amino acids. The V gene lost 3 bases and the J gene lost 6 bases, with 17 bases spanning the gap. Per the germline V gene, CDR1 is DFQATT and CDR2 is SNEGSKA (reference sequence). CDR3 coding DNA: TGCAGTGCTAGCGCAATAGGGCAGGTCGATGGCTACACCTTC. This translates into CSASAIGQVDGYTF.

A word on this clonotype: Its ends do not fully match the called genes, so a read error is possible. V usage is TRBV6-2 or TRBV6-3 and J usage is TRBJ2-3, with 9 bases fitting TRBD2. CDR1 is MNHEY and CDR2 is SVGEGT in the germline V gene. The CDR3 loop spans 16 amino acids. Here the CDR3 DNA reads TGTGCCGGCAGGGCTAGGCGGGGGGGATACACAGATACGCAGTATTTT. Its protein is CAGRARRGGYTDTQYF.

This clonotype turned up a few times. The CDR3, as DNA: TGTGCCAGCAGTTTCGCGGGAGGCAAGAAACGATACTACGAGCAGTACTTC. Translated: CASSFAGGKKRYYEQYF. The rearrangement joins TRBV28 to TRBJ2-7; 8 bases map to TRBD2. The V and J ends lost 3 bases and 3 bases, in that order; junction bases with no gene match: 13. Germline loops: CDR1 MDHEN, CDR2 SYDVKM. CDR3 length: 17 residues. The full variable domain, with the rest looked up from reference TRBV28 and TRBJ2-7, is DVKVTQSSRYLVKRTGEKVFLECVQDMDHENMFWYRQDPGLGLRLIYFSYDVKMKEKGDIPEGYSVSREKKERFSLILESASTNQTSMYLCASSFAGGKKRYYEQYFGPGTRLTVT.

The chain couples TRBV9 to TRBJ2-3, with TRBD2 as a possible D gene (5 bases). Germline V gene sequence: CDR1 SGDLS, CDR2 YYNGEE. There are 15 residues in the CDR3. The V end lost 4 bases, the J end lost 2 bases, and 14 bases lay between the germline ends. CDR3 in amino acids: CASSRRLQTTDTQYF. CDR3 DNA sequence: TGTGCCAGCAGCAGACGACTACAAACCACAGATACGCAGTATTTT. The complete variable domain, with remaining parts taken from reference TRBV9 and TRBJ2-3, reads DSGVTQTPKHLITATGQRVTLRCSPRSGDLSVYWYQQSLDQGLQFLIQYYNGEERAKGNILERFSAQQFPDLHSELNLSSLELGDSALYFCASSRRLQTTDTQYFGPGTRLTVL.

This clonotype has just a few counts. The rearrangement uses TRBV11-2 and TRBJ2-7; D might be TRBD2 (5 bases). CDR1 and CDR2 (germline): SGHAT, FQNNGV. The CDR3 sequence is 14 residues long. V was cut by 4 bases and J by 6 bases, with 16 bases left in between. The CDR3 DNA is TGTGCCAGCAGCTCCCCCCGGGGTCGGGGCGAGCAGTACTTC. Amino acid sequence: CASSSPRGRGEQYF. The entire variable domain, with the rest obtained from reference TRBV11-2 and TRBJ2-7, is as follows: EAGVAQSPRYKIIEKRQSVAFWCNPISGHATLYWYQQILGQGPKLLIQFQNNGVVDDSQLPKDRFSAERLKGVDSTLKIQPAKLEDSAVYLCASSSPRGRGEQYFGPGTRLTVT.

This clonotype was found once. Given a much more abundant clone one base away, this may be a read error. The rearrangement uses TRBV20-1 and TRBJ2-3; D is perhaps TRBD2 (5 bases). This CDR3 is built from 14 residues. The ends were cut back, 7 bases at V and 0 bases at J, with 14 bases in the middle. CDR1 is DFQATT and CDR2 is SNEGSKA in the germline V gene (reference sequence). CDR3 DNA sequence: TGCAGTGTCCAACGGGGAAGTAGCACAGATACGCAGTATTTT. This encodes CSVQRGSSTDTQYF.

This clonotype has just a few counts. V gene TRBV6-6 combines with J gene TRBJ2-7; 7 bases line up with TRBD2. The length of the CDR3 is 16 residues. Germline assignment: CDR1 MNHNY and CDR2 SVGAGI (reference sequence). With V trimmed by 6 bases and J by 0 bases, 11 bases remained unmatched. The CDR3 DNA reads as TGTGCCAGCAGCCCCATGTATGGCGGGAGCTCCTACGAGCAGTACTTC. Encoded protein: CASSPMYGGSSYEQYF.

V is TRBV10-3 and J is TRBJ2-3, with 13 bases that match TRBD2. The CDR3 runs 18 residues. Germline CDR1 ENHRY, CDR2 SYGVKD. V trimming: 8 bases; J trimming: 1 base; junction bases outside the gene matches: 12. CDR3 DNA: TGTGCCATCTCTCCGACTAGCGGGAGGACGAGGGGCACAGATACGCAGTATTTT. Translated, it gives CAISPTSGRTRGTDTQYF.

The chain is built from TRBV14 and TRBJ2-1, with D possibly TRBD1 on 6 matching bases. Trimming shortened V by 3 bases and J by 6 bases, and 15 bases separated the two germline ends. The CDR3 is made up of 15 amino acids. CDR1 is SGHDN and CDR2 is FVKESK in the germline V gene. The CDR3 loop is CASSHPGNRANEQFF. The CDR3 DNA is TGTGCCAGCAGCCACCCCGGAAACAGGGCCAATGAGCAGTTCTTC.

The chain uses TRBV6-1 and TRBJ2-5; TRBD1 or TRBD2 may be the D gene (6 bases each). The length of the CDR3 is 15 residues. The germline V gene has CDR1 MNHNS and CDR2 SASEGT. Trimming took off 8 bases at V and 4 bases at J, with 20 bases between the two ends. The CDR3 region has the DNA TGTGCCAGCTCAGTGAATCCGTCGGGGGCAGAGACCCAGTACTTC. This codes for CASSVNPSGAETQYF.

The CDR3 DNA follows: TGTGCCAGCAGTTACTTCGACGGCTGGGAGGATACGCAGTATTTT. Its translation: CASSYFDGWEDTQYF. V gene TRBV6-5 combines with J gene TRBJ2-3; tentative D call: TRBD2 (5 bases). V lost 1 base to trimming and J lost 6 bases, with 14 bases between them. Germline CDR1 reads MNHEY; CDR2 reads SVGAGI. The CDR3 loop spans 15 amino acids.

This clonotype was detected only a few times. The chain combines TRBV13 with TRBJ2-7, with 10 nucleotides matching TRBD2. Germline CDR1 and CDR2: PRHDT and FYEKMQ (reference sequence). V gave up 3 bases and J gave up 0 bases; unmatched junction bases: 11. This CDR3 has 18 amino acids. Written as DNA, the CDR3 is TGTGCCAGCAGCTTCAGGACTAGCGGAACCCGAGTCTCCTACGAGCAGTACTTC. Its protein is CASSFRTSGTRVSYEQYF.

This clonotype was seen a few times. This chain links TRBV29-1 with TRBJ2-5; D call uncertain. CDR1 SQVTM and CDR2 ANQGSEA come from the germline V gene. V was clipped by 1 base and J by 4 bases, with 7 bases between them. The CDR3 spans 12 residues. The chain's CDR3 is CSVEVDRETQYF. CDR3 DNA: TGCAGCGTTGAAGTCGACCGAGAGACCCAGTACTTC.

The chain links TRBV29-1 to TRBJ1-4; tentatively, D is TRBD1 (5 bases). The length of the CDR3 is 15 residues. Germline V gene sequence: CDR1 SQVTM, CDR2 ANQGSEA. Trimming took 0 bases from V and 7 from J, leaving 15 bases between them. CDR3 amino acids: CSVEDRRGGGEKLFF. The CDR3 DNA reads TGCAGCGTTGAAGATCGAAGGGGAGGAGGTGAAAAACTGTTTTTT.

This clonotype was found once. The chain carries TRBV24-1 and TRBJ2-5; the D call may be TRBD1 or TRBD2 (6 bases each). V shed 3 bases and J shed 6 bases, with 16 bases lying between them. Germline CDR1 is KGHDR and CDR2 is SFDVKD. This CDR3 has 15 amino acids. The CDR3 DNA is TGTGCCACCAGTGATCCCGGGGGCAAAGAAAAGACCCAGTACTTC. It translates to CATSDPGGKEKTQYF.

This clonotype turned up a few times. The rearrangement links TRBV29-1 to TRBJ2-5, with no clear D. This CDR3 region has 15 residues. Germline CDR1 and CDR2: SQVTM and ANQGSEA. Trimming removed 4 bases from V and 5 bases from J, with 20 bases in between. In DNA, the CDR3 is TGCAGCGTTGCTGGTGACGGGTCCAGCTTGGAGACCCAGTACTTC. This sequence encodes CSVAGDGSSLETQYF.

The rearrangement joins TRBV18 to TRBJ2-5; D uncertain. Germline V gives CDR1 KGHSH, CDR2 LQKENI. Deletions cut 2 bases from V and 3 bases from J, with 19 bases between. CDR3 length: 17 amino acids. DNA for the CDR3: TGTGCCAGCTCACCATTGGTCGGGCAGCCCCGAAAAGAGACCCAGTACTTC. It is translated as CASSPLVGQPRKETQYF. Drawing the rest from reference TRBV18 and TRBJ2-5, the complete variable domain is NAGVMQNPRHLVRRRGQEARLRCSPMKGHSHVYWYRQLPEEGLKFMVYLQKENIIDESGMPKERFSAEFPKEGPSILRIQQVVRGDSAAYFCASSPLVGQPRKETQYFGPGTRLLVL.

The sample holds a few counts of this clonotype. V and J are TRBV29-1 and TRBJ2-7, with 8 bases aligning to TRBD2. The V gene end was trimmed by 7 bases and the J gene end by 6 bases; junction bases not matched to a gene: 8. CDR3 length equals 12 residues. Germline V gene data show CDR1 as SQVTM and CDR2 as ANQGSEA. The CDR3 spells CSASRGAAEQYF. CDR3 DNA sequence: TGCAGCGCCTCGCGGGGGGCGGCCGAGCAGTACTTC.

The rearrangement links TRBV11-2 to TRBJ2-1, with 10 bases lining up with TRBD2. V gave up 2 bases and J gave up 6 bases; unmatched junction bases: 16. Per germline, CDR1 SGHAT and CDR2 FQNNGV. The CDR3 runs to 19 residues. The CDR3 is CASSLYEELAGVGGNEQFF. The CDR3 nucleotides read TGTGCCAGCAGCTTATACGAGGAGCTAGCGGGAGTCGGAGGCAATGAGCAGTTCTTC.

V is TRBV7-9 and J is TRBJ1-2; TRBD1 is a possible D gene (6 bases). The CDR3 extends over 15 amino acids. V was trimmed by 1 base and J by 8 bases, leaving 17 bases between them. CDR1 SEHNR and CDR2 FQNEAQ come from the germline V gene (reference sequence). CDR3 sequence: CASSLEQGLLGGYTF. The CDR3 DNA reads as TGTGCCAGCAGCTTAGAACAGGGCCTTCTCGGAGGCTACACCTTC.

This chain links TRBV27 with TRBJ2-5; 9 bases are shared with TRBD2. Germline CDR1 MNHEY, CDR2 SMNVEV (reference sequence). The CDR3 has 15 residues. J was trimmed by 1 base and V by 10 bases; bases with no gene match: 10. This CDR3 is CATEEGLARQETQYF. CDR3 nucleotide sequence: TGTGCCACCGAGGAGGGACTAGCCCGCCAAGAGACCCAGTACTTC.

The chain recombines TRBV20-1 with TRBJ2-2, with 10 bases that match TRBD1. Germline-derived CDR1 and CDR2 are DFQATT and SNEGSKA (reference sequence). This CDR3 contains 18 residues. V shed 5 bases and J 2 bases; nucleotides not matched to a gene: 14. CDR3 sequence reads: CSAPPLEGQGTNTGELFF. CDR3 DNA sequence: TGCAGTGCTCCACCCCTTGAGGGACAGGGGACAAACACCGGGGAGCTGTTTTTT.

This clonotype was observed a handful of times. This sequence joins TRBV11-2 and TRBJ2-2, with D perhaps assigned TRBD1 or TRBD2 (6 bases each). Trimming stripped 3 bases from V and 6 bases from J, with 14 bases between. The CDR3 is made up of 15 amino acids. Germline CDR1 reads SGHAT; CDR2 reads FQNNGV. DNA of the CDR3: TGTGCCAGCAGCTTGGGCAGGGGACTGTCCGGGGAGCTGTTTTTT. Amino acid sequence: CASSLGRGLSGELFF.